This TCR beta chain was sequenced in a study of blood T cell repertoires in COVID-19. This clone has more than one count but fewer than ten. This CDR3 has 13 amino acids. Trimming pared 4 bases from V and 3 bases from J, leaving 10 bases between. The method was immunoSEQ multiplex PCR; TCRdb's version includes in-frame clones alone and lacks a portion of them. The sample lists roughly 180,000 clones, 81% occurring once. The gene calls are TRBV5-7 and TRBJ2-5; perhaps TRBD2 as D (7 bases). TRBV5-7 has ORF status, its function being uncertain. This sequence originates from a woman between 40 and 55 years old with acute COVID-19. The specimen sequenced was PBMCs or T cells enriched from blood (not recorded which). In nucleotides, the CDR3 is TGTGCCAGCAGCGGCGGGGGCGAAGAGACCCAGTACTTC. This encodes CASSGGGEETQYF.